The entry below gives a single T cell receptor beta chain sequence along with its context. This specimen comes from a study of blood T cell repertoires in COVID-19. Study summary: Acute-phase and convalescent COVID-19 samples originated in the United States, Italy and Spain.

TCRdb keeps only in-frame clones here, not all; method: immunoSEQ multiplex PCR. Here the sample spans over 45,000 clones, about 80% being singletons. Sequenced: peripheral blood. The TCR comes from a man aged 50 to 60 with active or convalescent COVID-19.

CDR3: CASGGGQNNQPQHF. DNA for the CDR3: TGTGCCTCTGGGGGCGGGCAGAACAATCAGCCCCAGCATTTT. This rearrangement joins TRBV10-3 to TRBJ1-5, with D possibly matching TRBD1 (6 bases). CDR3 size: 14 residues. Deletions cut 11 bases from V and 3 bases from J, with 17 bases between. The germline CDR1 and CDR2 sequences are ENHRY and SYGVKD.